This T cell receptor beta chain stems from a study of blood T cell repertoires in COVID-19. Across the study: From the United States, Italy and Spain came samples of acute and convalescent COVID-19.

Authors' processing steps: Reference gene primer amplification gave estimated nucleated cell counts. The assay was immunoSEQ multiplex PCR, and TCRdb's table has in-frame clones only and misses some. The D gene and trimming were derived from the DNA, and the V and J assignments and clone size from that table. This sample carries more than 350,000 clones, more than 75% of them seen once, and the ten largest clones take 10%. V was clipped by 1 base and J by 8 bases, with 17 bases between them. This CDR3 region has 16 residues. The germline gives CDR1 MGHDK, CDR2 SYGVNS. Material: PBMCs or T cells enriched from blood (not recorded which). The clonotype comes from a woman aged 45 to 65 who had recovered from COVID-19. The chain carries TRBV25-1 and TRBJ2-2; possible D gene TRBD2, 6 bases. DNA of the CDR3: TGTGCCAGCAGTGAATCTCTAGGGACTTTGGGAGGGGAGCTGTTTTTT. Residues: CASSESLGTLGGELFF.